This T cell receptor (beta chain) was captured by sequencing in a study of T-cell reconstitution after alpha-beta-depleted transplantation in children (TCRdb year 2016). Broadly, across the study: T-cell immune reconstitution after TCRalphabeta/CD19-depleted allogeneic hematopoietic cell transplantation in children was quantitatively tracked in the study by means of TCR repertoire profiling.

The treatment or condition label here, explained by the study, means: allogeneic hematopoietic cell transplantation with graft depleted of TCRalphabeta T cells and CD19 B cells. The transplant recipients were children given TCRalphabeta/CD19-depleted allogeneic hematopoietic cell grafts. Preparation of the library involved PCR. Data came from an Illumina HiSeq 2500. TCR libraries were prepared with molecular barcoding, using unique molecular identifiers to normalize TCRbeta repertoire quantification. Using fastp at Q25 and MiXCR, TCRdb reprocessed the public reads and kept productive beta chains. Entries that share a CDR3 protein sequence are merged under the most common genes and DNA. Recorded for this sample are about 980,000 distinct CDR3 sequences; roughly 29% of them occurred a single time. The ten largest clonotypes hold roughly 30% of the sample. The investigation overall reported the following: In some patients, high TCRbeta diversity at day 60 was attributed to recipient T cells and intrathymic progenitors that had survived conditioning. About two months after transplant, the apparently early recovery of alphabetaT-cell counts reportedly depended on just several hundred clones that had expanded rapidly and came from non-depleted graft cells. The frequencies of hyperexpanded clones fell over the following months, and after one year, T-cell counts and TCRbeta diversity were mostly attributed to newly produced T cells.

CDR1 and CDR2 are read off the germline V gene as SGHTA and FQGTGA. Taken from cysteine to phenylalanine, the CDR3 has 16 residues. Only the CDR3 portion is preserved as DNA: 48 bases, with reading frame beginning at the first base. Between the V and J ends, shortened by 0 bases and 2 bases respectively, the junction contains 13 bases. In the case of this clonotype: What this receptor recognizes is not known. Within one base of it there is no much larger clone, and no base qualities were kept.

This specimen was PBMCs, mostly from graft donor cells, taken 360 days after TCRalphabeta/CD19-depleted stem cell transplant. The sequence was obtained from a boy under two years old who had a stem cell transplant for SCID, so the T cells may come from the graft donor. The sequence is built from TRBV7-3 and TRBJ2-5, with TRBD2 perhaps the D gene, on 6 matching bases. The sequence in DNA is TGTGCCAGCAGCTTAACGGGCCGGGACTTTCAAGAGACCCAGTACTTC. Translation gives CASSLTGRDFQETQYF. Full variable domain (CDR3 extended with the reference TRBV7-3 and TRBJ2-5 proteins): GAGVSQTPSNKVTEKGKYVELRCDPISGHTALYWYRQSLGQGPEFLIYFQGTGAADDSGLPNDRFFAVRPEGSVSTLKIQRTERGDSAVYLCASSLTGRDFQETQYFGPGTRLLVL.